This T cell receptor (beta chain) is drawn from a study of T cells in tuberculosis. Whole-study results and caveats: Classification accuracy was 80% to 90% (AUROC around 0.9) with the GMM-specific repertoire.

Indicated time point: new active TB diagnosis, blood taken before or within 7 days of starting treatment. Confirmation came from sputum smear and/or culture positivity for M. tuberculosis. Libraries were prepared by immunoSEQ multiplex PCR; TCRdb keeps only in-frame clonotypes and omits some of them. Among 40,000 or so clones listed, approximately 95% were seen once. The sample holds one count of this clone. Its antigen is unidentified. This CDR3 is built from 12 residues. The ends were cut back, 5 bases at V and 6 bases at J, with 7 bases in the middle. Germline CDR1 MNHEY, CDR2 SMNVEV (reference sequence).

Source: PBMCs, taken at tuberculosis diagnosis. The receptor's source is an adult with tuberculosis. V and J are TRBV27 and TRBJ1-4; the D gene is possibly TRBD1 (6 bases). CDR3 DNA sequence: TGTGCCAGCAGTGGGGGCGATGAAAAACTGTTTTTT. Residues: CASSGGDEKLFF.